Below, 17 T cell receptor beta chains from the same sample are listed, as sequenced in a study of T cells expressing NK-cell markers. TCRdb re-called the 5' RACE reads; one entry per CDR3 protein, DNA not given. The specimen's table records a few hundred thousand distinct CDR3 sequences. Sequencing was done on a sample of blood T cells: a sorted CD56 or NKG2C T cell subset, CD4+ or CD8+ T cells, or bulk PBMC T cells (not recorded which). These receptors were obtained from a man aged 18 to 69 in good health.

CDR3 sequence: CASSGRIRPYEQYF. The chain joins TRBV6-1 to TRBJ2-7; as DNA is missing, the TRBD2 call by TCRdb cannot be tested. Germline CDR1 and CDR2: MNHNS and SASEGT. The CDR3 is made up of 14 amino acids.

The chain links TRBV6-4 to TRBJ2-4; TCRdb returns TRBD1, unconfirmable since there is no DNA. The length of the CDR3 is 16 residues. Germline lookup yields CDR1 MRHNA and CDR2 SNTAGT. CDR3: CASRPGTGKTKNIQYF.

The chain recombines TRBV6-1 with TRBJ1-4. CDR3 length equals 16 residues. Germline V gene lookup returns CDR1 MNHNS and CDR2 SASEGT. The chain's CDR3 is CASSKGGSATNEKLFF.

The J gene is TRBJ1-2, the V gene TRBV9; TCRdb picks TRBD1, but there is no DNA to check that call. The CDR3 length is 15 residues. CDR1 SGDLS and CDR2 YYNGEE come from the germline V gene. CDR3: CASSVSGTGPYGYTF.

The chain carries TRBV27 and TRBJ2-1; TCRdb picks TRBD2, but there is no DNA to check that call. Per the germline V gene, CDR1 is MNHEY and CDR2 is SMNVEV (reference sequence). This CDR3 spans 15 amino acids. The CDR3 loop is CASRITGGPYNEQFF.

J is TRBJ2-3 and V is TRBV11-1; the D call of TRBD2 rests on TCRdb alone, since no DNA is present to check it. This CDR3 has 18 residues. CDR1 SGHAT and CDR2 FQDESV come from the germline V gene (reference sequence). This CDR3 reads CASSLGSGGRSGTDTQYF.

V and J are TRBV29-1 and TRBJ1-4; checking the TCRdb D call of TRBD1 is not possible without DNA. Germline assignment: CDR1 SQVTM and CDR2 ANQGSEA. The CDR3 is 12 residues long. The CDR3 loop is CSGGPGREKLFF.

The CDR3 protein is CASSLAGGSPGELFF. The rearrangement joins TRBV12-3 or TRBV12-4 to TRBJ2-2; TCRdb names TRBD1, which stays unverified in the absence of DNA. The CDR3 sequence is 15 residues long.

The chain joins TRBV12-3 or TRBV12-4 to TRBJ1-2; the D gene TCRdb calls, TRBD1, cannot be checked with no DNA. The CDR3 loop spans 15 amino acids. The CDR3 here is CASSPTGPSNYGYTF.

The V and J genes are TRBV28 and TRBJ1-2. Germline V lookup: CDR1 MDHEN, CDR2 SYDVKM. The CDR3 is made up of 13 amino acids. The CDR3 sequence: CASSLIPLGGYTF.

The CDR3 loop reads CASSPGHTLGTEAFF. The chain employs TRBV3-1 and TRBJ1-1; TCRdb's assignment of TRBD1 cannot be checked, as there is no DNA. CDR1 is LGHDT, CDR2 YNNKEL, per germline (reference sequence). This CDR3 comprises 15 residues.

CDR3 residues: CASSPAGTGSSRVRAGTQYF. J is TRBJ2-3 and V is TRBV6-2 or TRBV6-3; the TCRdb call, TRBD1, lacks DNA for checking. The CDR3 consists of 20 residues. The V gene's germline CDR1 is MNHEY and CDR2 SVGEGT.

This chain connects TRBV7-2 to TRBJ2-2; the D call of TRBD2 rests on TCRdb alone, since no DNA is present to check it. The CDR3 has 16 residues. CDR1 is SGHTA, CDR2 FQGNSA, per germline. The CDR3 spells CASSLKRGEFTGELFF.

V gene TRBV20-1 combines with J gene TRBJ2-5; absent DNA, TCRdb's TRBD2 call cannot be checked. Germline CDR1 and CDR2: DFQATT and SNEGSKA (reference sequence). This CDR3 has 15 residues. CDR3 loop: CSARALRGAPETQYF.

The chain links TRBV7-8 to TRBJ2-5; the D call of TRBD2 rests on TCRdb alone, since no DNA is present to check it. Germline V gene lookup returns CDR1 SGHVS and CDR2 FQNEAQ. The CDR3 loop spans 16 amino acids. The CDR3 loop reads CASSLAVAGGRETQYF.

The chain is built from TRBV7-3 and TRBJ2-1; without DNA, the TCRdb call of TRBD2 cannot be checked. This CDR3 is built from 13 residues. Per germline, CDR1 SGHTA and CDR2 FQGTGA. CDR3 in amino acids: CASSQTSYNEQFF.

This sequence joins TRBV2 and TRBJ2-7; TCRdb picks TRBD1, but there is no DNA to check that call. CDR3 length equals 15 residues. Germline loops: CDR1 SNHLY, CDR2 FYNNEI. CDR3 sequence: CASSVPPGSSYEQYF.